The rows below give T cell receptor beta chains drawn from one sample of a study of CD8+ T cells in alopecia areata. Assay: immunoSEQ multiplex PCR; the TCRdb copy retains only in-frame clones and omits some. The sample consists of around 5,400 clones, less than 65% of them appearing once. The material sequenced was skin. The receptors were gathered from a human donor with alopecia areata. Each CDR3 is given without its conserved first and last residue.

CDR3 length,J gene,V gene,CDR3 protein
13,TRBJ1-1,TRBV4-1,ASSQGRQGDTEAF
12,TRBJ2-2,TRBV2,ASRDQRPTGELF
12,TRBJ1-6,TRBV2,ASTGTSLGSPLH
16,TRBJ1-5,TRBV6-1,ASSATRRGAGSNQPQH
14,TRBJ2-1,TRBV15,ATSGPGTSSYNEQF
15,TRBJ2-2,TRBV9,ASSPLAGGPGTGELF
12,TRBJ2-1,TRBV4-2,ASSQGDGMNEQF
11,TRBJ2-2,TRBV5-1,ASSMGQIGELF
15,TRBJ2-3,TRBV29-1,SVEDLRDSHWGDTQY
12,TRBJ2-7,TRBV5-1,ASSLTSGRGEQY
13,TRBJ2-1,TRBV29-1,SARPPGEISNEQF
11,TRBJ1-1,TRBV6-5,ASRSQQNTEAF
10,TRBJ1-1,TRBV10-2,ATKLLNTEAF
12,TRBJ2-1,TRBV6-5,ASSSRLVGNEQF
13,TRBJ2-2,TRBV7-7,ASSPTGANTGELF
13,TRBJ2-3,TRBV5-3,ASTRTSGTTDTQY
11,TRBJ1-1,TRBV7-2,ASSLDRKSEAF
12,TRBJ1-5,TRBV7-2,ASSLASSNQPQH
17,TRBJ2-1,TRBV18,ASSPLSPGTGGSYNEQF
12,TRBJ1-4,TRBV6-5,ASSYGRRNEKLF
15,TRBJ2-7,TRBV5-5,ASTTLSWDLGVYEQY
12,TRBJ2-7,TRBV5-6,ASSLRGGTYEQY
16,TRBJ2-2,TRBV7-6,ASSSPNRTGGGTGELF
11,TRBJ1-2,TRBV6-5,ASSWGQYYGYT
14,TRBJ1-1,TRBV7-2,ASSALGQGKNTEAF
11,TRBJ1-5,TRBV18,ASSPGRDQPQH
11,TRBJ1-3,TRBV7-8,ASSLVSGNTIY
15,TRBJ2-3,TRBV10-1,ASSPPGGRRNTDTQY
9,TRBJ2-2,TRBV19,ASSVAGELF
7,TRBJ1-2,TRBV28,AGLYGYT
14,TRBJ1-2,TRBV5-1,ASSLPPGANRYGYT
16,TRBJ2-3,TRBV5-4,ASSQEGTSGGHTDTQY
11,TRBJ2-6,TRBV29-1,SVYFSGANVLT
14,TRBJ2-3,TRBV11-1,ASSLGDWITTDTQY
13,TRBJ2-7,TRBV14,ASSHQQGRLYEQY
12,TRBJ1-1,TRBV27,ASSLSGAGTEAF